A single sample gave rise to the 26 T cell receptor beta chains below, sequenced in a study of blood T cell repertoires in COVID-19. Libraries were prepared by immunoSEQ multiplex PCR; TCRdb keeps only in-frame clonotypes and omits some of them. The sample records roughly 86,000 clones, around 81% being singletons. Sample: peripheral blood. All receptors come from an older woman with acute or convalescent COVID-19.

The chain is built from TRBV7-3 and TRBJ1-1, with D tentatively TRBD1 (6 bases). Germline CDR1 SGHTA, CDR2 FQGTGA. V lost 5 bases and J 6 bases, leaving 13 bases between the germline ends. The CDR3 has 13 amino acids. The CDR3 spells CASSVQGGAEAFF. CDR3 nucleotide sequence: TGTGCCAGCAGCGTACAAGGGGGGGCTGAAGCTTTCTTT.

The CDR3 DNA reads TGTGCCAGCAGCGCTCGGGACAATGAGCAGTTCTTC. Its translation: CASSARDNEQFF. This chain links TRBV7-3 with TRBJ2-1, with D uncertain. The germline V and J ends were trimmed by 5 bases and 5 bases, with 7 bases remaining between them. The CDR3 is 12 residues long. Germline CDR1 reads SGHTA; CDR2 reads FQGTGA.

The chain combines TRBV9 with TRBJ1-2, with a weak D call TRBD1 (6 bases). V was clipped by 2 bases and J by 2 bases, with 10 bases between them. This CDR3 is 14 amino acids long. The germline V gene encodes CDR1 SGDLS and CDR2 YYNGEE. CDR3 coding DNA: TGTGCCAGCAGCGTTGGGGGCGCGAACTATGGCTACACCTTC. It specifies CASSVGGANYGYTF.

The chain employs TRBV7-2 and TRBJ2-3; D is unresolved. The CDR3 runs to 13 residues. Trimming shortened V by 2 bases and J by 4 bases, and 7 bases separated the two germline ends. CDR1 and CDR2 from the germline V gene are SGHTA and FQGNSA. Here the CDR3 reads CASSLSHSDTQYF. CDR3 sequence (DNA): TGTGCCAGCAGCTTATCCCATTCAGATACGCAGTATTTT.

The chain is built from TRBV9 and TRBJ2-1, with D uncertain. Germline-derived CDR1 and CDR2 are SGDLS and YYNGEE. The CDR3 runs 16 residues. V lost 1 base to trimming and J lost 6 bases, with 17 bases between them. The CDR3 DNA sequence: TGTGCCAGCAGCGTACAACCCGGGTCGCCCAGCAATGAGCAGTTCTTC. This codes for CASSVQPGSPSNEQFF.

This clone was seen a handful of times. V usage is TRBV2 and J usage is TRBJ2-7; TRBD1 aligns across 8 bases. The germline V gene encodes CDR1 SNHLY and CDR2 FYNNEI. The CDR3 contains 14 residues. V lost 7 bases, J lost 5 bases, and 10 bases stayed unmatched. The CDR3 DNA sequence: TGTGCCAGCAACCGGGCTTCAGGGGGCCACGAGCAGTACTTC. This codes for CASNRASGGHEQYF. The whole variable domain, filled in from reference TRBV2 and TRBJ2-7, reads EPEVTQTPSHQVTQMGQEVILRCVPISNHLYFYWYRQILGQKVEFLVSFYNNEISEKSEIFDDQFSVERPDGSNFTLKIRSTKLEDSAMYFCASNRASGGHEQYFGPGTRLTVT.

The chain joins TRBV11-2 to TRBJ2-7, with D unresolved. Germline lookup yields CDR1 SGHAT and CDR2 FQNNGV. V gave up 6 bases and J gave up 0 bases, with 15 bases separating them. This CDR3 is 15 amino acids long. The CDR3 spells CASSWAVQSSYEQYF. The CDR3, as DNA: TGTGCCAGCAGTTGGGCCGTTCAAAGCTCCTACGAGCAGTACTTC.

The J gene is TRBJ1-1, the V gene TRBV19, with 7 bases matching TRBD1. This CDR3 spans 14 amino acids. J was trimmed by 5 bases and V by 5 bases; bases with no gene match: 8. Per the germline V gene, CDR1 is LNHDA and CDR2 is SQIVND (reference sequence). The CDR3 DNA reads TGTGCCAGTAGTGTCAACAGGGGAGGAACTGAAGCTTTCTTT. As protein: CASSVNRGGTEAFF. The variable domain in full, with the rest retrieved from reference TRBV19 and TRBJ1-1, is DGGITQSPKYLFRKEGQNVTLSCEQNLNHDAMYWYRQDPGQGLRLIYYSQIVNDFQKGDIAEGYSVSREKKESFPLTVTSAQKNPTAFYLCASSVNRGGTEAFFGQGTRLTVV.

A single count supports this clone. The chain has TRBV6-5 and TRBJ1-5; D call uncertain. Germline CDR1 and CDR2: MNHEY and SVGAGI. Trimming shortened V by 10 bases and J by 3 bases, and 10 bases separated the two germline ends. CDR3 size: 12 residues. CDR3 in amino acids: CATKRNNQPQHF. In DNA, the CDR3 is TGTGCCACGAAGCGGAACAATCAGCCCCAGCATTTT.

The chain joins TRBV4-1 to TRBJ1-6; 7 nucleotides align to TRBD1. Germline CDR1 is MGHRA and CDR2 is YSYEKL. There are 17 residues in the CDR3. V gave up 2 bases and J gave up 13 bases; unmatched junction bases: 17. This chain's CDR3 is CASSQNPGGQLTSPLHF. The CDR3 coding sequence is TGCGCCAGCAGCCAAAACCCCGGGGGACAGTTGACATCTCCCCTCCACTTT.

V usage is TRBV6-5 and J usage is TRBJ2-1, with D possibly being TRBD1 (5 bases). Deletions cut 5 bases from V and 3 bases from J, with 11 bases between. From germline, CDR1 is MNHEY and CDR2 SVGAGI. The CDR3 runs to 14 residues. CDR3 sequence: CASSQTANYNEQFF. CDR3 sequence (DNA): TGTGCCAGCAGTCAGACAGCGAACTACAATGAGCAGTTCTTC.

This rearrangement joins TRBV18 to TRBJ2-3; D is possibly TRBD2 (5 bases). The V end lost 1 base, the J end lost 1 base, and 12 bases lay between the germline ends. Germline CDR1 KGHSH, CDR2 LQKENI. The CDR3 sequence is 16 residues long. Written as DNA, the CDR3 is TGTGCCAGCTCACCACGGGAAGGAGGTGGCACAGATACGCAGTATTTT. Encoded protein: CASSPREGGGTDTQYF. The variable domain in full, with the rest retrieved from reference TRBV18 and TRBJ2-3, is NAGVMQNPRHLVRRRGQEARLRCSPMKGHSHVYWYRQLPEEGLKFMVYLQKENIIDESGMPKERFSAEFPKEGPSILRIQQVVRGDSAAYFCASSPREGGGTDTQYFGPGTRLTVL.

CDR3: CASLLGTSGGIYNEQFF. The CDR3 region has the DNA TGCGCCAGTTTACTTGGGACTAGCGGGGGAATCTACAATGAGCAGTTCTTC. J is TRBJ2-1 and V is TRBV5-1, with 14 bases identical to TRBD2. Germline V gives CDR1 SGHRS, CDR2 YFSETQ. V gave up 8 bases and J gave up 3 bases; unmatched junction bases: 10. The CDR3 loop spans 17 amino acids.

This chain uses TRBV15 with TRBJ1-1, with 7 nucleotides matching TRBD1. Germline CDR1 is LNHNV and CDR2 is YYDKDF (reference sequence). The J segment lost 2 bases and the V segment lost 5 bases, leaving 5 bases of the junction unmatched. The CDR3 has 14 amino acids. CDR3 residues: CATSGDSYNTEAFF. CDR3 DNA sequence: TGTGCCACCAGCGGGGACAGTTACAACACTGAAGCTTTCTTT.

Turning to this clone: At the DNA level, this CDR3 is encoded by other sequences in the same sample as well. In DNA, the CDR3 is TGTGCCAGCAGCTTTTCTGGCGGTAGCACAGATACGCAGTATTTT. This sequence encodes CASSFSGGSTDTQYF. The chain has TRBV7-3 and TRBJ2-3; D remains ambiguous. Trimming cost V 3 bases and J 0 bases, with 10 bases left between them. The germline V gene has CDR1 SGHTA and CDR2 FQGTGA. CDR3 size: 15 residues.

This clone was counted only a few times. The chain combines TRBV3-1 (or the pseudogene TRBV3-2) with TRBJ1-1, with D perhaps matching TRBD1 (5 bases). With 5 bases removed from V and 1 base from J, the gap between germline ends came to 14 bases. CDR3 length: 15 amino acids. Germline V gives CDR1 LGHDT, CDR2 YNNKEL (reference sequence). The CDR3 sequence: CASSSRQSQNTEAFF. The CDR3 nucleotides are TGTGCCAGCAGCTCCAGACAGAGCCAGAACACTGAAGCTTTCTTT.

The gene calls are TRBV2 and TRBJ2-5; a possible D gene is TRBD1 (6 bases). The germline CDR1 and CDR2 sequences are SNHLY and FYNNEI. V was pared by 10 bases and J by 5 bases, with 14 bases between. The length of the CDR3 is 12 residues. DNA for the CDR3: TGTGCCACCCAGCAGGGGCGGGAGACCCAGTACTTC. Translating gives CATQQGRETQYF.

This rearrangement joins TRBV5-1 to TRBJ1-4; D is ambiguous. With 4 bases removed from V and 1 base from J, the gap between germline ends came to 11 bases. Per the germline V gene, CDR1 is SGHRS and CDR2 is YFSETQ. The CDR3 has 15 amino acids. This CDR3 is CASSEMGLTNEKLFF. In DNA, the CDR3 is TGCGCCAGCAGCGAGATGGGCCTAACTAATGAAAAACTGTTTTTT.

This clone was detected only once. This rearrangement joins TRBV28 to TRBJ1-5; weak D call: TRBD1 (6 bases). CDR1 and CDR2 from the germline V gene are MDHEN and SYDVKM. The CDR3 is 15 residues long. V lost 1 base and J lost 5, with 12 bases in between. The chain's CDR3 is CASSLFRQDHQPQHF. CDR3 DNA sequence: TGTGCCAGCAGTTTATTCCGACAGGACCATCAGCCCCAGCATTTT.

CDR3 amino acids: CASSIQMNTEAFF. CDR3 nucleotides: TGTGCCAGCAGCATACAGATGAACACTGAAGCTTTCTTT. V gene TRBV28 combines with J gene TRBJ1-1; no firm D call. CDR1 and CDR2 from the germline V gene are MDHEN and SYDVKM. CDR3 length: 13 amino acids. V lost 6 bases and J 0 bases, leaving 8 bases between the germline ends.

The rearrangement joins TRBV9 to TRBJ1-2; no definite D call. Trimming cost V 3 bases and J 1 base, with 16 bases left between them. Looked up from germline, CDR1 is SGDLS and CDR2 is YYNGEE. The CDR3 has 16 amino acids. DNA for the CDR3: TGTGCCAGCAGCGCAGAAAATAAGAGGATTAACTATGGCTACACCTTC. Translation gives CASSAENKRINYGYTF.

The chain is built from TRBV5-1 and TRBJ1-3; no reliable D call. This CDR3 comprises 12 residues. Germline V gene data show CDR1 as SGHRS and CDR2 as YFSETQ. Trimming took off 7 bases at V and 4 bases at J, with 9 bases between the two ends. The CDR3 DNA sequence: TGCGCCAGCGGCGCGGAAGGAAACACCATATATTTT. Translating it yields CASGAEGNTIYF.

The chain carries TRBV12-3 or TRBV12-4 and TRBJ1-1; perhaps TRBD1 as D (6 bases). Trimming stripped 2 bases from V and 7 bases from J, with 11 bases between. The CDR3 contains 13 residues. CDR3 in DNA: TGTGCCAGCAGTTTACCGTGGACAGATGAAGCTTTCTTT. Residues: CASSLPWTDEAFF.

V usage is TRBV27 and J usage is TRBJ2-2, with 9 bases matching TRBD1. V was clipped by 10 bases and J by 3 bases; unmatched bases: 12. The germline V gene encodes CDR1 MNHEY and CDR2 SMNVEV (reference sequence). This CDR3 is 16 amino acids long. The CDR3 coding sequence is TGTGCCACTTCACAAACAGGGGGCTCATACACCGGGGAGCTGTTTTTT. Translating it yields CATSQTGGSYTGELFF.

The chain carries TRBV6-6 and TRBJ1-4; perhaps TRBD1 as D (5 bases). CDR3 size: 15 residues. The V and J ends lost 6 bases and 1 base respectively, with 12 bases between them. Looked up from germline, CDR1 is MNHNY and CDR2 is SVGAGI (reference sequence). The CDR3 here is CASRSPGGTNEKLFF. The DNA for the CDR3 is TGTGCCAGCAGGTCCCCCGGGGGAACTAATGAAAAACTGTTTTTT.

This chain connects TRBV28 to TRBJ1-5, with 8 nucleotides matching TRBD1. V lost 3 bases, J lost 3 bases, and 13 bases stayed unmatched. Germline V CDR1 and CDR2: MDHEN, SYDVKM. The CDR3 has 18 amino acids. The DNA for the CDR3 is TGTGCCAGCAGTTTCTCGAACAAACAGGGGGTTTACAATCAGCCCCAGCATTTT. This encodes CASSFSNKQGVYNQPQHF.